This T cell receptor (beta chain) is drawn from a study of regulatory dendritic cells for organ transplantation. Turning to the study itself: Day 6 dendritic cell cultures were stimulated with LPS.

V was cut by 3 bases and J by 11 bases, with 22 bases left in between. This CDR3 comprises 15 residues. Germline V gene lookup returns CDR1 SGHNT and CDR2 YENEEA. CFSE-labeled sorted T cells met regulatory or mature dendritic cells for under 6 days. CD4+ or CD8+ T cells were sorted as naive CD45RA+ or memory CD45RO+. Clones were sequenced by immunoSEQ multiplex PCR, and TCRdb holds only the in-frame ones, with some missing. Seen here are some 12,000 clones, approximately 75% observed once, and the top ten hold around 0.99%. Note on this clone: The target antigen is unknown.

V is TRBV11-3 and J is TRBJ1-2; tentative D call: TRBD1 (5 bases). The receptor was isolated from a human donor in good health. Sample: naive CD8+ T cells from blood cultured with regulatory dendritic cells. Regarding subset: CD45RA+ naive T cells. CDR3 protein: CASSLLPRRGSSYTF. In DNA, the CDR3 is TGTGCCAGCAGCTTGTTGCCTCGGCGGGGGAGTAGTTACACCTTC.